A selection of T cell receptor beta chains follows, all from one sample in a study of T cells after yellow fever vaccination. TCRdb reprocessed the 5' RACE reads with MiXCR, giving one entry per CDR3 protein. Here the sample spans roughly 320,000 distinct CDR3 sequences, over 8.5% being singletons. Sequenced here: CD4+ T cells sorted from PBMCs, sampled 45 days after the yellow fever booster vaccination. These receptors originate from a man younger than 35 who received the YFV17D yellow fever vaccine. Both conserved end residues are part of each CDR3.

CDR3aa: CSAADSRRNQPQHF
j_gene: TRBJ1-5
v_gene: TRBV20-1

CDR3aa: CASRSILRDRNYGYTF
j_gene: TRBJ1-2
v_gene: TRBV7-9

CDR3aa: CASSYIIGDTQYF
j_gene: TRBJ2-3
v_gene: TRBV6-5

CDR3aa: CASSLIPRTDTQYF
j_gene: TRBJ2-3
v_gene: TRBV5-1

CDR3aa: CASSYKSGTGGEAYF
j_gene: TRBJ1-1
v_gene: TRBV6-5

CDR3aa: CASSLVDTGILQFF
j_gene: TRBJ2-1
v_gene: TRBV11-2

CDR3aa: CASRQGYNQPQHF
j_gene: TRBJ1-5
v_gene: TRBV15

CDR3aa: CASSPRGYNEQFF
j_gene: TRBJ2-1
v_gene: TRBV18

CDR3aa: CATSPEPLMGYGYTF
j_gene: TRBJ1-2
v_gene: TRBV15

CDR3aa: CASAQGSGNTDTQYF
j_gene: TRBJ2-3
v_gene: TRBV7-9

CDR3aa: CAWSWYAGNTIYF
j_gene: TRBJ1-3
v_gene: TRBV30

CDR3aa: CASSLGRAGKVYTF
j_gene: TRBJ1-2
v_gene: TRBV12-3/TRBV12-4

CDR3aa: CASTWTGRGTEAFF
j_gene: TRBJ1-1
v_gene: TRBV6-1

CDR3aa: CASSPATSRSQETQYF
j_gene: TRBJ2-5
v_gene: TRBV5-4

CDR3aa: CASSSYLADTQYF
j_gene: TRBJ2-3
v_gene: TRBV7-2

CDR3aa: CASSLLGGAFGGYTF
j_gene: TRBJ1-2
v_gene: TRBV7-2

CDR3aa: CATRRENNSPLHF
j_gene: TRBJ1-6
v_gene: TRBV6-2/TRBV6-3

CDR3aa: CASSPQQRGSTNEKLFF
j_gene: TRBJ1-4
v_gene: TRBV18